This is a list of T cell receptor beta chains from one sample in a study of cytomegalovirus exposure and HLA in healthy donors. TCRdb keeps only in-frame clones here, not all; method: immunoSEQ multiplex PCR. This table holds about 200,000 clones, 82% found once. The specimen was PBMCs. These receptors all come from a boy aged 2 to 10 in good health and CMV-seronegative. Each CDR3 is given without its conserved first and last residue. Clone size is stated in some rows and not others, as once, few, many or a class when expanded.

cdr3_aa,v_call,clone_size
ASSLRDRSNQPQH,TRBV7-3,-
ASSPDRGVTGELF,TRBV7-9,-
ASSQDRIQETQY,TRBV4-2,-
ASSQDEGAETQY,TRBV4-1,-
SARTGETQY,TRBV20-1,-
ASSRYRGRETQY,TRBV27,-
ASSLGTSAGYGYT,TRBV11-2,-
ASSPLTVASYEQY,TRBV5-1,-
ASSLVDFWYGYT,TRBV7-2,-
ASSPRTSGGSDEQY,TRBV4-3,-
ASSQDWSRGDYTDTQY,TRBV4-3,-
ASSLSRQGFGGNTIY,TRBV27,-
AWSGTGRQPQH,TRBV30,-
ASAISGGGQY,TRBV12-5,-
ASSHRQGSNQPQH,TRBV4-1,-
ASSLSGLDIGQYEQF,TRBV7-8,-
ASSSEEAAGELF,TRBV7-9,-
ASSGESNTEAF,TRBV2,-
ASSFLGGGLDSSYNEQF,TRBV7-9,-
ASSYSQGVQPQH,TRBV6-5,-
ASTKGGGAGQF,TRBV7-9,few
ASSRPPGGRVTGELF,TRBV7-8,-
ASSYGGGEETQY,TRBV11-2,-
ASRKGPGQNYEQY,TRBV6-4,once
ASSFGVYNEQF,TRBV11-2,once
ASSDRDRMKLI,TRBV11-2,-
ASSPPQGVKQY,TRBV18,-
ASSYFQGVAYEQY,TRBV6-6,-
ASSQGPSGGGDTQY,TRBV4-1,-
AISERGQGYGYT,TRBV10-3,-
ASSLDRVNSPLH,TRBV5-1,-
SVSKIRDRVSSGFVTEAF,TRBV29-1,-
ASSHRDSYNEQF,TRBV7-2,few
ASSYFQGNTEAF,TRBV5-1,-
ASSVGWGTGAEETQY,TRBV9,-
ASSPTGGRPYGYT,TRBV18,-
ASSYGRGAYEQY,TRBV6-5,-
ASSLKVSGGVGTDTQY,TRBV7-3,-
ASSLSSGGYNEQF,TRBV27,-
ASSPRGTGSYNSPLH,TRBV4-1,-
ASSDNLGNQPQH,TRBV6-5,-
ASSPRTPTDDGYT,TRBV6-1,-
ASSTGINSPLH,TRBV2,-
ASSSRTGAYEQY,TRBV7-9,few
ASSQSAGDISGYT,TRBV5-4,-
ASSSSGGPSYEQY,TRBV7-9,-
ATSRAYGTGTNEQF,TRBV15,-
ASRPLRTGTDTQY,TRBV2,-
ASGLAYSGTGQSRSYNEQF,TRBV12-5,-
ASSLGQGFTGELF,TRBV7-2,-
ASRRRLGGQETQY,TRBV2,-
ASTPGGLNTEAF,TRBV27,-
ASSLHAGLAYEQY,TRBV5-4,-
ASSDDTSGGRDTQY,TRBV6-4,-
AHGGGRDNEQF,TRBV30,-
ASSSRGTDTQY,TRBV7-2,-
ASSPKGTPYYGYT,TRBV7-9,-
ASSLDGDQPQH,TRBV5-1,-
ASSPMGGTEAF,TRBV6-1,-